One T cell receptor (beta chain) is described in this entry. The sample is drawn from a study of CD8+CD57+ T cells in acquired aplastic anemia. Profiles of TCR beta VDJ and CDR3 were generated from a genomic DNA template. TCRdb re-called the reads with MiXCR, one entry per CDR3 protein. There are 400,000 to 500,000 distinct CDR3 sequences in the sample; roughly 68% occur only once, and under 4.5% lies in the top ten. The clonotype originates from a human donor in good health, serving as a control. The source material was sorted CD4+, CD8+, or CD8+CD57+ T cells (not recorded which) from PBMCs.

The CDR3 sequence is CASRGQTRSEQYF. CDR3 bases: TGTGCCAGTAGGGGACAGACTCGTAGCGAGCAGTACTTC. The V and J genes are TRBV19 and TRBJ2-1; 7 bases are shared with TRBD1. The last part of the DNA fits TRBJ2-7 better; the J call may be wrong. The CDR3 consists of 13 residues. Looked up from germline, CDR1 is LNHDA and CDR2 is SQIVND (reference sequence).